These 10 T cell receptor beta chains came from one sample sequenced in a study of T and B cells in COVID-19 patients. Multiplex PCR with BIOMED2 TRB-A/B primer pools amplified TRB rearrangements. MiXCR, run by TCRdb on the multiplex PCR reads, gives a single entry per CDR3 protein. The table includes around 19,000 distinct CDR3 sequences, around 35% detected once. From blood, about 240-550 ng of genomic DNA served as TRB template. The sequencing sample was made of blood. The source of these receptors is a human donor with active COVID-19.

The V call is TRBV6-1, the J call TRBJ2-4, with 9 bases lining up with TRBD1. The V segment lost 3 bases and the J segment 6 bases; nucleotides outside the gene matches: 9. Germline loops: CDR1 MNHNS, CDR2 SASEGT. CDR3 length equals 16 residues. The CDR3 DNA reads TGTGCCAGCAGTGAGCAACAGGGGGCGAGGAGAAACATTCAGTACTTC. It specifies CASSEQQGARRNIQYF.

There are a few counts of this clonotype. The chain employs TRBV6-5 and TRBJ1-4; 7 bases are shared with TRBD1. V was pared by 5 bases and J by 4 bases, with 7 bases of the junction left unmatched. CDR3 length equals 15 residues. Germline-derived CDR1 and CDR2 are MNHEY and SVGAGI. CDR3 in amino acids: CASSPGQASNEKLFF. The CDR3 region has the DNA TGTGCCAGCAGTCCCGGACAGGCCAGTAATGAAAAACTGTTTTTT.

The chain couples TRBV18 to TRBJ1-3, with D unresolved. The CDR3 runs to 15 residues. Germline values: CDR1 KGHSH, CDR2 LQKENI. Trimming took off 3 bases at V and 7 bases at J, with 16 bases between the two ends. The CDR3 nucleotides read TGTGCCAGCTCACCGCCCCCTAACGCAGGTAACACCATATATTTT. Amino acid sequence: CASSPPPNAGNTIYF.

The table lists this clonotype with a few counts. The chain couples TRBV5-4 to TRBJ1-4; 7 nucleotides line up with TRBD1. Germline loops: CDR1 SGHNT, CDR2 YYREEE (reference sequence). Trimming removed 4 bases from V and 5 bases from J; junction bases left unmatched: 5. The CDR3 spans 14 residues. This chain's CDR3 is CASSRGQPNEKLFF. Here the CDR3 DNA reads TGTGCCAGCAGCCGGGGACAGCCAAATGAAAAACTGTTTTTT.

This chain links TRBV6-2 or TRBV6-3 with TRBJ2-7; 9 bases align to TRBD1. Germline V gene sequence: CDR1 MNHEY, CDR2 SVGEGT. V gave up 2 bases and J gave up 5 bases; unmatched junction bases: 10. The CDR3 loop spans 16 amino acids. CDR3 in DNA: TGTGCCAGCAGTTACAGCTCGGGACAGGGAGCGCACGAGCAGTACTTC. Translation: CASSYSSGQGAHEQYF.

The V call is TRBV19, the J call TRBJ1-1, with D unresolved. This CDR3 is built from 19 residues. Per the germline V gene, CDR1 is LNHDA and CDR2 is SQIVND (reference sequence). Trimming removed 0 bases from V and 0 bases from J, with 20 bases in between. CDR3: CASSIDGIGRVLLNTEAFF. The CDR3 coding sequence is TGTGCCAGTAGTATAGATGGGATTGGTAGGGTGTTACTGAACACTGAAGCTTTCTTT.

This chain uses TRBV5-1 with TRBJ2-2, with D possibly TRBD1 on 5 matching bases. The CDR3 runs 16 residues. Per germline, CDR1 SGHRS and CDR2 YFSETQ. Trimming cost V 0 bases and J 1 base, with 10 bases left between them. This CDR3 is CASSLEGQLNTGELFF. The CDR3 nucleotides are TGCGCCAGCAGCTTGGAGGGGCAGTTGAACACCGGGGAGCTGTTTTTT.

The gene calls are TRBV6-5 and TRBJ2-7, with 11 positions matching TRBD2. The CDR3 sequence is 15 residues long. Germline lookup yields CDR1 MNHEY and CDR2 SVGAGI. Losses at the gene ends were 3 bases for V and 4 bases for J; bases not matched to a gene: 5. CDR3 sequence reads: CASSYGTSGIYEQYF. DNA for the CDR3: TGTGCCAGCAGTTATGGGACTAGCGGAATTTACGAGCAGTACTTC.

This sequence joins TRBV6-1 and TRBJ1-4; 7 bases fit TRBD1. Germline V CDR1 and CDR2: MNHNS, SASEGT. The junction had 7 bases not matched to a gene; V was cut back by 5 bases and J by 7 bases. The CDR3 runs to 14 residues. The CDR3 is CASSIDREVEKLFF. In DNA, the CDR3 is TGTGCCAGCAGTATAGACAGGGAGGTTGAAAAACTGTTTTTT.

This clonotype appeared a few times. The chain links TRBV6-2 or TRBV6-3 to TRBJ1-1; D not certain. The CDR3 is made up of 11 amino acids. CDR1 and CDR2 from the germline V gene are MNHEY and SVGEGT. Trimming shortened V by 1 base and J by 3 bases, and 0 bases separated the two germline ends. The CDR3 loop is CASSYYTEAFF. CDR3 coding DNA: TGTGCCAGCAGTTACTACACTGAAGCTTTCTTT.